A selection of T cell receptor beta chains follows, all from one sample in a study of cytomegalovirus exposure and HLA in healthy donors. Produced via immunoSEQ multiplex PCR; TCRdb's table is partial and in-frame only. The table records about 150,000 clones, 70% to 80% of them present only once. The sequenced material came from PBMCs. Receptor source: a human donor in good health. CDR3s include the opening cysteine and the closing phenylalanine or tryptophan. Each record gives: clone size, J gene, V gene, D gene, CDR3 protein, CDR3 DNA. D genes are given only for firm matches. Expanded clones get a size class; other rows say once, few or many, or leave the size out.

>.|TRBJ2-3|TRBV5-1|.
CASSFQGPATDTQYF
TGCGCCAGCAGCTTTCAGGGGCCAGCCACAGATACGCAGTATTTT
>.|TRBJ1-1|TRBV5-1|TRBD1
CASGQEANTEAFF
TGCGCCAGCGGACAGGAGGCTAACACTGAAGCTTTCTTT
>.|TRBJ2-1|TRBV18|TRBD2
CASSPGSGRGNEQFF
TGTGCCAGCTCACCGGGCAGCGGGAGGGGAAATGAGCAGTTCTTC
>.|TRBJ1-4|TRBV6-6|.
CASSRGGSTNEKLFF
TGTGCCAGCAGCCGCGGGGGTTCAACTAATGAAAAACTGTTTTTT
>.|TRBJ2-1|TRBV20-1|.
CSAVTGFAQFF
TGCAGTGCTGTAACAGGTTTTGCGCAGTTCTTC
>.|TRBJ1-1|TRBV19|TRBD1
CASNHRGRNTEAFF
TGTGCCAGTAACCACAGGGGGAGGAACACTGAAGCTTTCTTT
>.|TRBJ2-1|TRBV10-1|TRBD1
CASPTIDGTEYNEQFF
TGCGCCAGCCCTACCATCGATGGGACAGAGTACAATGAGCAGTTCTTC
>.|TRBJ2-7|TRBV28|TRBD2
CASSSVSGRFWSYEQYF
TGTGCCAGCAGTTCCGTTAGCGGGAGATTTTGGTCTTACGAGCAGTACTTC
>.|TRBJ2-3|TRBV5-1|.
CASNLGGTDTQYF
TGCGCCAGCAATCTAGGGGGAACAGATACGCAGTATTTT
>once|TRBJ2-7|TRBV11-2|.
CASSLGQLPPYEQYF
TGTGCCAGCAGCTTAGGACAGCTCCCCCCCTACGAGCAGTACTTC
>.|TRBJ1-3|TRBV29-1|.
CSVGSGSYNLRYF
.
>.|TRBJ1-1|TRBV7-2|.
CASSFRGHPVATEAFF
TGTGCCAGCAGCTTTCGGGGACACCCCGTTGCCACTGAAGCTTTCTTT
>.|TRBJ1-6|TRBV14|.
CASSESGARGSPLHF
TGTGCCAGCAGTGAATCGGGGGCGCGGGGGTCACCCCTCCACTTT
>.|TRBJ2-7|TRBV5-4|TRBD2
CASSSLAGSPYEQYF
TGTGCCAGCAGCTCACTAGCGGGGTCCCCCTACGAGCAGTACTTC
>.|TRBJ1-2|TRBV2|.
CASSVGASNYGYTF
TGTGCCAGCAGTGTAGGAGCCTCTAACTATGGCTACACCTTC
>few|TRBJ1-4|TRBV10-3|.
CATRPGLSNEKLFF
TGTGCCACGAGACCGGGACTGAGTAATGAAAAACTGTTTTTT
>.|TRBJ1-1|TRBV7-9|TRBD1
CASSLDLGRGHTEAFF
TGTGCCAGCAGCCTAGACCTCGGTAGGGGGCACACTGAAGCTTTCTTT
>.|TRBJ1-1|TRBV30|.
CAWSVERTEAFF
TGTGCCTGGAGTGTAGAGAGAACTGAAGCTTTCTTT
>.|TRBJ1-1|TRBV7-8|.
CASSLGGLTEAFF
TGTGCCAGCAGCTTAGGCGGGCTCACTGAAGCTTTCTTT
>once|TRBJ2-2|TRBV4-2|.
CASSQDGTSSGELFF
TGTGCCAGCAGCCAAGATGGGACATCGTCCGGGGAGCTGTTTTTT
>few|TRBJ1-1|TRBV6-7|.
CASMVSVGNTEAFF
TGTGCCAGCATGGTTAGCGTTGGGAACACTGAAGCTTTCTTT
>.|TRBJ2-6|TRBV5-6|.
CASSLAAGVRTGANVLTF
TGTGCCAGCAGCTTGGCGGCAGGGGTAAGGACCGGGGCCAACGTCCTGACTTTC
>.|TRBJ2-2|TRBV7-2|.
CASSFPRSGELFF
TGTGCCAGCAGCTTTCCGAGGAGCGGGGAGCTGTTTTTT
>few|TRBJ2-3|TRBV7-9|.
CASSPPSSTDTQYF
TGTGCCAGCAGCCCCCCCTCTAGCACAGATACGCAGTATTTT
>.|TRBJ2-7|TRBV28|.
CASAFSGLKSEQYF
TGTGCCAGCGCCTTCTCAGGGTTGAAGTCCGAGCAGTACTTC
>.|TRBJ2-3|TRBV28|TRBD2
CASKGGRGGADTQYF
TGTGCCAGCAAAGGGGGGCGGGGGGGAGCAGATACGCAGTATTTT
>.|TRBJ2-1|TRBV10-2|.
CASRDSRAPSSYNEQFF
TGCGCCAGCAGGGACAGCCGGGCACCAAGCTCCTACAATGAGCAGTTCTTC
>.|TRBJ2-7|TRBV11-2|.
CASSLSTGGEQYF
TGTGCCAGCAGCTTGAGCACAGGTGGCGAGCAGTACTTT
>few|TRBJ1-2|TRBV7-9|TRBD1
CASSPPGQGCGYTF
TGTGCCAGCAGCCCCCCGGGACAGGGCTGTGGCTACACCTTC
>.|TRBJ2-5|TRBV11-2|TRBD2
CASSLGGTSGTAGETQYF
TGTGCCAGCAGCTTAGGGGGGACTAGCGGGACGGCCGGGGAGACCCAGTACTTC
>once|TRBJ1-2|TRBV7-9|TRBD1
CASSLAQGAGYTF
TGTGCCAGCAGCTTAGCCCAGGGGGCGGGCTACACCTTC
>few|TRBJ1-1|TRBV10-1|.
CASSEPRRGEAFF
TGCGCCAGCAGTGAGCCGAGACGAGGGGAAGCTTTCTTT
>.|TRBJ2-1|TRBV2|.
CASSFRRDSYNEQFF
TGTGCCAGCAGTTTTAGGAGGGACAGTTACAATGAGCAGTTCTTC
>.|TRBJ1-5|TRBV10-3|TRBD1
CATATGDSQPQHF
TGTGCCACCGCGACAGGGGACAGTCAGCCCCAGCATTTT
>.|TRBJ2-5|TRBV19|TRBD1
CASSRGDRYQETQYF
TGTGCCAGTAGTAGGGGGGACAGGTACCAAGAGACCCAGTACTTC
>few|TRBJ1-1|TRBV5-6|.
CASSSDGVGTEAFF
TGTGCCAGCAGCTCCGACGGGGTGGGCACTGAAGCTTTCTTT